This T cell receptor beta chain was profiled in a study of blood T cell repertoires in COVID-19. Study details: From the United States, Italy and Spain came samples of acute and convalescent COVID-19. PBMCs, B-cell-depleted T cells, or T cells provided the cDNA or gDNA that made up the material.

The germline V gene encodes CDR1 MNHEY and CDR2 SVGAGI. The length of the CDR3 is 16 residues. V was pared by 2 bases and J by 2 bases, with 3 bases of the junction left unmatched. In the original processing: Nucleated cell counts were estimated from reference gene primer amplification. The table came from immunoSEQ multiplex PCR; TCRdb's copy has only in-frame clones and leaves some out. That table is the source of V, J and clone size, and D and trimming were worked out from the DNA. Here the sample spans fewer than 100,000 clones, around 80% being singletons. The sequence came from a woman between 45 and 60 years old with acute or convalescent COVID-19. The sample taken for sequencing was peripheral blood. J is TRBJ2-3 and V is TRBV6-5; 11 positions match TRBD2. CDR3 sequence reads: CASSYGTSGITDTQYF. In nucleotides, the CDR3 is TGTGCCAGCAGTTACGGGACTAGCGGAATCACAGATACGCAGTATTTT.